A selection of T cell receptor beta chains follows, all from one sample in a study of blood T cell repertoires in COVID-19. Sequenced by immunoSEQ multiplex PCR; TCRdb stores in-frame clones only, minus some. The top ten hold approximately 12% of the sample, which has roughly 190,000 clones, 80% to 90% seen once. Sequencing was performed on PBMCs or T cells enriched from blood (not recorded which). The receptors were gathered from a man aged 35-49 years who had recovered from COVID-19. The CDR3 runs from the conserved cysteine through the conserved F or W. The D gene is left open where the match is weak. Rows give clone size only sometimes, using once, few, many, or a class for an expanded clone.

NA TRBJ2-1 NA TRBV9 CASSATPGGPLNNEQFF TGTGCCAGCAGCGCCACCCCCGGAGGGCCCCTCAATAATGAGCAGTTCTTC
NA TRBJ1-2 NA TRBV27 CASSSGLRGYTF TGTGCCAGCAGTTCAGGGTTGAGGGGCTACACCTTC
TRBD2 TRBJ2-5 NA TRBV7-9 CASTPYIAGGAETQYF TGTGCCAGCACGCCCTATATAGCGGGAGGAGCAGAGACCCAGTACTTC
TRBD2 TRBJ2-2 NA TRBV28 CASLSGSANAGELFF TGTGCCAGCCTCAGCGGGAGTGCTAATGCCGGGGAGCTGTTTTTT
TRBD2 TRBJ2-7 NA TRBV7-2 CASSRIAGGIYEQYF TGTGCCAGCAGCCGGATAGCGGGAGGGATTTACGAGCAGTACTTC
NA TRBJ2-5 few TRBV21-1 CASSKKTSGSPRNQETQYF TGTGCCAGCAGCAAAAAAACTAGCGGCTCCCCGAGGAACCAAGAGACCCAGTACTTC
NA TRBJ2-1 NA TRBV18 CASSPPAADYNEQFF TGTGCCAGCTCACCACCAGCGGCTGACTACAATGAGCAGTTCTTC
TRBD1 TRBJ1-6 NA TRBV19 CASSTGQALVSPLHF TGTGCCAGTAGTACGGGACAGGCCCTCGTCTCACCCCTCCACTTT
TRBD2 TRBJ2-7 NA TRBV6-6 CASSRGSGDEQYF TGTGCCAGCAGTCGCGGGAGTGGTGACGAGCAGTACTTC
TRBD2 TRBJ2-7 NA TRBV7-2 CASSWRTPGEGNEQYF TGTGCCAGCAGCTGGCGGACACCCGGGGAGGGAAACGAGCAGTACTTC
TRBD1 TRBJ2-1 NA TRBV7-2 CASSLNRGQGSSGEQFF TGTGCCAGCAGCTTAAACCGGGGACAGGGGAGTAGCGGTGAGCAGTTCTTC
NA TRBJ2-1 large TRBV6-4 CASSVGSDNEQFF TGTGCCAGCAGTGTCGGTAGCGACAATGAGCAGTTCTTC
NA TRBJ1-1 many TRBV7-9 CASSLAGSGNTEAFF TGTGCCAGCAGCTTAGCGGGGAGTGGGAACACTGAAGCTTTCTTT
TRBD2 TRBJ2-7 NA TRBV13 CASSLGGRSYEQYF TGTGCCAGCAGCTTGGGCGGGAGGAGCTACGAGCAGTACTTC